This note documents a single T cell receptor beta chain sequence. This clonotype has only a few counts. The clone's antigen remains unknown. No base quality information exists; no much larger clone differs at one position. For CDR1 and CDR2, the germline V gene lists MNHEY and SVGAGI. The CDR3 holds 15 amino acids from the cysteine to the phenylalanine. The read is trimmed to its CDR3 DNA, 45 bases read in frame from base 1. Relative to germline, V is missing 6 bases and J is missing 7 bases, with 7 bases of the junction outside any gene match. For sequencing, an Illumina NovaSeq 6000 was employed. TCR cDNA was synthesized by 5'RACE template switching, through which a universal primer site and unique molecular identifiers were introduced. cDNA synthesis was primed from both the TCR alpha and TCR beta constant segments. Libraries were amplified in two PCR steps, with sample barcodes and sequencing adapters added in the second step. Libraries were sequenced on Illumina HiSeq 2500 (2x100 bp) or NovaSeq (2x150 bp). The authors' analysis ran thus. Demultiplexing of reads and collapsing into UMI consensus sequences were performed with MIGEC, and V(D)J alignment was carried out with MiXCR. Vaccine-responding clonotypes were defined with edgeR using replicate PBMC samples, requiring FDR below 0.01 and a log2 fold change above 5 up to day 15. Each bulk clonotype was labeled CD4 or CD8 based on which sequenced repertoire, CD4 or CD8, contained the clonotype at higher abundance. Using fastp trimming at Q25 and MiXCR clonotype assembly, TCRdb reanalyzed the public sequencing data and kept in-frame beta chains. Rows are unified per CDR3 protein, each entry keeping the most common DNA and genes. The V and J calls shown here were made by TCRdb, not taken from the authors' results. Present in this sample are about 200,000 distinct CDR3 sequences, more than 3% of which were seen just once. Less than 3.5% of the sample rests with the top ten.

The label giving this sample's treatment or condition can be read as: live attenuated yellow fever vaccine strain. A standard Ficoll-Paque protocol was used to isolate PBMCs from peripheral blood. CD4 and CD8 T-cell fractions were isolated with Dynabeads CD4 and CD8 positive selection kits. TriZol was used to extract RNA from bulk PBMCs, from CD4 and CD8 fractions, and from dextramer-positive and dextramer-negative fractions. This specimen belongs to a study of T cells after yellow fever vaccination (dated by TCRdb to 2018 to 2020). Background on the whole study: The SMART-Seq v4 Ultra Low Input RNA kit was used to prepare libraries from fractions with low cell numbers. To track T-cell clones before and after primary and booster YFV17D yellow fever vaccination, bulk TCR alpha and beta repertoires were sequenced longitudinally. Two healthy male donors, one aged 18 to 30 and one aged 30 to 40 years, made up the cohort. Blood samples were taken at several timepoints before and after primary and secondary immunization, and bulk PBMC replicates and cell subsets were isolated.

Overall results and qualifications from the work: A small share of clonotypes occurred in both CD4 and CD8 compartments, likely arising from convergent recombination. After the booster, most of the clones that had expanded following primary vaccination were detected again (around 95% of CD4 and roughly nine tenths of CD8), which suggests that memory was broadly maintained. The secondary T-cell response was weaker than the primary response but faster, peaking on day 5 instead of day 15. The study included only a couple of donors, which limits how far the findings can be generalized. FACS-sorted repertoires could contain abundant contaminating clonotypes from the bulk population, so computational filtering was required.

Sample: CD4+ T cells sorted from PBMCs, taken 10 days after the yellow fever booster vaccination. The chain is encoded by TRBV6-5 joined to TRBJ2-2; TRBD2 aligns with 11 central bases. This clonotype was obtained from a man aged 18-30 years who received the YFV17D yellow fever vaccine. The encoded CDR3 is CASRETGTSGGELFF. Here is the DNA: TGTGCCAGCAGAGAAACTGGGACTAGCGGCGGGGAGCTGTTTTTT.